These T cell receptor beta chains were read from a single sample in a study of blood T cell repertoires in COVID-19. TCRdb keeps only in-frame clones here, not all; method: immunoSEQ multiplex PCR. The table has some 250,000 clones, around 93% seen once. The sequencing input was PBMCs or T cells enriched from blood (not recorded which). These receptors were taken from a human donor in a cohort exposed to, infected with or recovered from COVID-19 (not recorded which). The donor label of this sample is uncertain. The CDR3 runs from the conserved cysteine through the conserved F or W. A D gene is named only where the DNA matches it firmly. Some rows have no size entry. The others give once, few or many, or a class for an expanded clone.

d_call	clone_size	j_call	v_call	cdr3_length	cdr3_nt	cdr3_aa
TRBD2	few	TRBJ2-2	TRBV13	13	TGTGCCAGCAGCCCGCGGGGGTCCGGGGAGCTGTTTTTT	CASSPRGSGELFF
TRBD1	NA	TRBJ2-5	TRBV5-1	15	TGCGCCAGCAGCGACGGACAGGGAGCGCCAGAGACCCAGTACTTC	CASSDGQGAPETQYF
TRBD2	NA	TRBJ2-7	TRBV11-2	15	TGTGCCAGCAGCTTAGACAGGACTAGTCTTACCGAGCAGTACTTC	CASSLDRTSLTEQYF
NA	NA	TRBJ1-1	TRBV7-2	14	TGTGCCAGCAGCTCGCCTAAAAGAAGCACTGAAGCTTTCTTT	CASSSPKRSTEAFF
TRBD1	once	TRBJ2-5	TRBV2	13	TGTGCCAGCAGGACAGGGTACCAAGAGACCCAGTACTTC	CASRTGYQETQYF
NA	NA	TRBJ1-3	TRBV7-2	14	TGTGCCAGCAGCCCCAATCCAGGCCCAAACACCATATATTTT	CASSPNPGPNTIYF
TRBD1	NA	TRBJ1-4	TRBV7-8	15	TGTGCCAGCAGCCCATGGGCAGGGGGGAATGAAAAACTGTTTTTT	CASSPWAGGNEKLFF
NA	NA	TRBJ1-5	TRBV6-1	12	TGTGCCAGCAGTGAGTTAAATCAGCCCCAGCATTTT	CASSELNQPQHF
NA	many	TRBJ1-2	TRBV19	14	TGTGCCAGTAGTATCGAGGGCAGGGGCTATGGCTACACCTTC	CASSIEGRGYGYTF
NA	NA	TRBJ1-2	TRBV5-4	15	TGTGCCAGCAGCTTGGTCGGGGGAACCGTTGGTGGCTACACCTTC	CASSLVGGTVGGYTF
NA	NA	TRBJ2-7	TRBV30	13	TGTGCCGTCACGCGGGACGGATCCTACGAGCAGTACTTC	CAVTRDGSYEQYF
NA	NA	TRBJ2-5	TRBV5-6	16	TGTGCCAGCAGCTTGGCACTGGGCCAGACACAAGAGACCCAGTACTTC	CASSLALGQTQETQYF
NA	NA	TRBJ1-1	TRBV9	16	TGTGCCAGCAGGCCACGACAGGTTGGGAGGAACACTGAAGCTTTCTTT	CASRPRQVGRNTEAFF
NA	once	TRBJ2-3	TRBV6-5	16	TGTGCCAGCAGTTACCGGCAGGGGGGTGTCACAGATACGCAGTATTTT	CASSYRQGGVTDTQYF
NA	NA	TRBJ1-2	TRBV4-1	14	TGCGCCAGCAGCCAAGACGGTTGGAGCGGGGAGTACACCTTC	CASSQDGWSGEYTF
NA	NA	TRBJ1-1	TRBV7-9	16	TGTGCCAGCAGCGCTATACAGGAGATCATGAACACTGAAGCTTTCTTT	CASSAIQEIMNTEAFF
TRBD1	NA	TRBJ2-7	TRBV20-1	13	TGCAGTGCTAGTACGGACAGGGCCTACGAGCAGTACTTC	CSASTDRAYEQYF
NA	NA	TRBJ1-5	TRBV11-2	13	TGTGCCAGCAGCTTCAGGGCCGATCAGCCCCAGCATTTT	CASSFRADQPQHF
TRBD1	NA	TRBJ2-7	TRBV27	14	TGTGCCAGCAGTCCCACGGACAGGGTCCACGAGCAGTACTTC	CASSPTDRVHEQYF
NA	NA	TRBJ1-2	TRBV6-2/TRBV6-3	15	TGTGCCAGCAGTTACTCTAGCGGATCTAACTATGGCTACACCTTC	CASSYSSGSNYGYTF
TRBD1	NA	TRBJ1-5	TRBV24-1	18	TGTGCCACCAGTGATTCAGAGGGACAGCCCTATAGCAATCAGCCCCAGCATTTT	CATSDSEGQPYSNQPQHF
NA	NA	TRBJ2-2	TRBV19	14	TGTGCCAGTACCGGACTTACGAACACCGGGGAGCTGTTTTTT	CASTGLTNTGELFF